These 7 T cell receptor beta chains originate from one sample sequenced in a study of blood T cell repertoires in COVID-19. Clones were sequenced by immunoSEQ multiplex PCR, and TCRdb holds only the in-frame ones, with some missing. This sample has some 250,000 clones; over 85% occur once, and the top ten carry roughly 4%. The source material was PBMCs or T cells enriched from blood (not recorded which). These receptors were taken from a woman aged 25 to 39 with acute COVID-19.

The genes are TRBV6-6 and TRBJ1-2; TRBD1 is a possible D gene (6 bases). The CDR3 has 15 residues. The V end was cut by 7 bases, the J end by 1 base, with 16 bases between. Germline-derived CDR1 and CDR2 are MNHNY and SVGAGI (reference sequence). This CDR3 reads CASTPGRTVNYGYTF. CDR3 DNA: TGTGCCAGCACCCCGGGAAGGACAGTTAACTATGGCTACACCTTC.

The gene calls are TRBV28 and TRBJ1-2, with a possible D match to TRBD1 (6 bases). The V end lost 2 bases, the J end lost 0 bases, and 13 bases lay between the germline ends. CDR3 length equals 16 residues. CDR1 is MDHEN and CDR2 is SYDVKM in the germline V gene. The CDR3 protein is CASSLGGDTPNYGYTF. The CDR3 coding sequence is TGTGCCAGCAGTTTAGGGGGGGACACCCCTAACTATGGCTACACCTTC.

The chain recombines TRBV2 with TRBJ2-3, with D possibly matching TRBD1 (5 bases). Per the germline V gene, CDR1 is SNHLY and CDR2 is FYNNEI. Between the trimmed V and J ends, which lost 6 bases and 4 bases, there was a span of 11 bases. The CDR3 covers 13 residues. As DNA, the CDR3 is TGTGCCAGCAGCAGGGCAGACGCAGATACGCAGTATTTT. Protein sequence: CASSRADADTQYF.

The chain has TRBV27 and TRBJ1-5, with D perhaps matching TRBD1 (6 bases). Germline CDR1 is MNHEY and CDR2 is SMNVEV (reference sequence). This CDR3 comprises 17 residues. Trimming removed 6 bases from V and 1 base from J, with 19 bases in between. CDR3 in DNA: TGTGCCAGCAGGCCCTGGGGGGGGCGGGGGAGCAATCAGCCCCAGCATTTT. This translates into CASRPWGGRGSNQPQHF.

The chain joins TRBV5-6 to TRBJ1-1, with 9 bases identical to TRBD1. V lost 4 bases to trimming and J lost 3 bases; unmatched junction nucleotides: 10. The CDR3 is 16 residues long. Germline CDR1 and CDR2: SGHDT and YYEEEE. CDR3 loop: CASSRNRDRDHTEAFF. CDR3 DNA: TGTGCCAGCAGCCGAAACCGGGACAGGGATCACACTGAAGCTTTCTTT.

CDR3 in amino acids: CASSVIRGDTGELFF. CDR3 DNA sequence: TGTGCCAGCAGCGTCATAAGGGGCGACACCGGGGAGCTGTTTTTT. V and J are TRBV9 and TRBJ2-2; tentatively, D is TRBD1 (5 bases). Germline V gene data show CDR1 as SGDLS and CDR2 as YYNGEE. The CDR3 extends over 15 amino acids. Trimming removed 2 bases from V and 3 bases from J, with 11 bases in between.

The chain is built from TRBV25-1 and TRBJ2-1; tentatively, D is TRBD1 (5 bases). CDR3 length: 15 amino acids. Per germline, CDR1 MGHDK and CDR2 SYGVNS. Trimming removed 1 base at V and 3 bases at J, with 10 bases between. The CDR3 region has the DNA TGTGCCAGCAGTGAATCTGACAGAAACTACAATGAGCAGTTCTTC. Amino acid sequence: CASSESDRNYNEQFF.